This T cell receptor beta chain was sequenced for a study of T cell repertoires in cytomegalovirus infection. Study overall: As its CMV epitopes, the study selected recently identified HLA-C-restricted and well-studied HLA-B-restricted targets. Indicated by public TCR beta signatures were CMV infection and matching HLA type.

In TCRdb, the reads were re-called with MiXCR into one record per CDR3 protein. The sample holds hundreds of thousands of distinct CDR3 sequences; around a third are singletons and the top ten take 18%. Comments on this clonotype: Its antigen is not identified.

The clonotype originates from a human donor in good health (CMV status not recorded). Some clones in this sample may be carry-over from other donors' samples. The sample here was cultured PBMCs, taken from culture after CMV antigen stimulation.

The CDR3 region is CASSQGGSGYNEQFF. For the CDR3, the DNA is TGCGCCAGCAGCCAAGGGGGTAGCGGCTACAATGAGCAGTTCTTC. The chain carries TRBV4-3 and TRBJ2-1, with D perhaps TRBD2 (6 bases). This CDR3 region has 15 residues. Trimming cost V 1 base and J 3 bases, with 10 bases left between them. CDR1 and CDR2 (germline): LGHNA, YSLEER.